The present entry profiles one T cell receptor (beta chain) with its context. These data come from a study of blood T cells in healthy people across ages. The second PCR ran about 6 to 11 cycles with a sample-barcoded 5' primer and J-beta primers. TCRdb reprocessed the 5' RACE reads via MiXCR and lists one record per CDR3 protein. The sample lists 450,000 to 700,000 distinct CDR3 sequences, 25% to 30% occurring once. Sequenced sample: blood. The sequence derives from a woman in her 70s in good health.

DNA of the CDR3: TGTGCCAGCAGCTCCGGGACAGGGGGCCGGTATGGCTACACCTTC. The encoded protein is CASSSGTGGRYGYTF. This chain connects TRBV11-2 to TRBJ1-2; 12 nucleotides align to TRBD1. This CDR3 has 15 amino acids. Trimming cost V 4 bases and J 5 bases; bases outside gene matches: 5. Per germline, CDR1 SGHAT and CDR2 FQNNGV.